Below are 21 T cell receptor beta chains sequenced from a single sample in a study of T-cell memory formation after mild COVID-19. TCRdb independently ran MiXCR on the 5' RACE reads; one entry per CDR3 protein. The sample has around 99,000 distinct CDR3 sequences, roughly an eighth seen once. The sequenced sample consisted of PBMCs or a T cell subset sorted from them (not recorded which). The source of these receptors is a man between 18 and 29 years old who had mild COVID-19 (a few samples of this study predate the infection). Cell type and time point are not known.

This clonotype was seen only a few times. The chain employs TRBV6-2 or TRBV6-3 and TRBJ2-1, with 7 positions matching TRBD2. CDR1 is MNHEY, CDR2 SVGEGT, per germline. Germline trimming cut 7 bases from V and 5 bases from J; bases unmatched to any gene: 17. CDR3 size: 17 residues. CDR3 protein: CASTGSGFSGRDNEQFF. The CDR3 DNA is TGTGCCAGCACCGGAAGCGGATTTAGCGGGCGTGACAATGAGCAGTTCTTC.

The CDR3 is CSAGQGVLYEQYF. For the CDR3, the DNA is TGCAGCGCAGGACAGGGCGTTCTCTACGAGCAGTACTTC. This chain links TRBV29-1 with TRBJ2-7; 8 nucleotides line up with TRBD1. The CDR3 spans 13 residues. Germline V gives CDR1 SQVTM, CDR2 ANQGSEA. V lost 7 bases and J lost 3; bases outside the gene matches: 8.

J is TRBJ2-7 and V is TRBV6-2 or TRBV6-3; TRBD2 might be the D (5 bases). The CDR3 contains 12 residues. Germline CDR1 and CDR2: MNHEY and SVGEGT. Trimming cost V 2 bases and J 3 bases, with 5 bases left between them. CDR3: CASSYEGYEQYV. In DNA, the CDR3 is TGTGCCAGCAGTTACGAGGGCTACGAGCAGTACGTC.

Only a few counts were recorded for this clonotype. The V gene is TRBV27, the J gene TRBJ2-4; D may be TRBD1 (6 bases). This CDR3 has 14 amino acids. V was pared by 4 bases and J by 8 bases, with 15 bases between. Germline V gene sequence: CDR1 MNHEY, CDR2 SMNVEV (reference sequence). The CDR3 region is CASSSRTEQDIQYF. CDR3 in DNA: TGTGCCAGCAGTTCCCGGACAGAACAAGACATTCAGTACTTC.

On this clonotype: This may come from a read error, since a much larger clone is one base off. CDR3 in amino acids: CSVRTWTYVGYTF. Here the CDR3 DNA reads TGCAGCGTGCGGACATGGACGTATGTAGGCTACACCTTC. The J gene is TRBJ1-2, the V gene TRBV29-1; tentative D call: TRBD1 (5 bases). The CDR3 has 13 amino acids. The V end was cut by 6 bases, the J end by 8 bases, with 19 bases between. Per the germline V gene, CDR1 is SQVTM and CDR2 is ANQGSEA.

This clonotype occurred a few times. Here the CDR3 DNA reads TGTGCCAGCAGTTTCCTTACGTTACAGGGCGAGCAGTACTTC. As protein: CASSFLTLQGEQYF. The chain employs TRBV12-3 or TRBV12-4 and TRBJ2-7; D might be TRBD1 (6 bases). The CDR3 spans 14 residues. The ends were cut back, 3 bases at V and 6 bases at J, with 15 bases in the middle.

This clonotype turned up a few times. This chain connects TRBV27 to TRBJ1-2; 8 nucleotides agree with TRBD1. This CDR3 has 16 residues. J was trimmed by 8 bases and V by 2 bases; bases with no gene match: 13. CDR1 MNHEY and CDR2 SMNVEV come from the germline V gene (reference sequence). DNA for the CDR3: TGTGCCAGCAGTTTAAACAGGGGGGCAATCAGGACGGGCTACACCTTC. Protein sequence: CASSLNRGAIRTGYTF.

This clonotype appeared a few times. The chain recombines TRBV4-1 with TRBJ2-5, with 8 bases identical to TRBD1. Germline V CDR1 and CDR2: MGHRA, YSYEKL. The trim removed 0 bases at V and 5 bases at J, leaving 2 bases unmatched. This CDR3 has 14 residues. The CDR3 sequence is CASSQEGQAETQYF. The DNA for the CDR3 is TGCGCCAGCAGCCAAGAGGGACAGGCGGAGACCCAGTACTTC.

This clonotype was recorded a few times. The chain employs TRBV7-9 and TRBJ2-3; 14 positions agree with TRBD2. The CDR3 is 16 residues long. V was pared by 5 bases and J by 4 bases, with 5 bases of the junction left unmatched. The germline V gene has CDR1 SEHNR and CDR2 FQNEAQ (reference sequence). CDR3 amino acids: CASSPPTSGGADTQYF. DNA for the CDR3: TGTGCCAGCAGCCCACCGACTAGCGGGGGGGCAGATACGCAGTATTTT. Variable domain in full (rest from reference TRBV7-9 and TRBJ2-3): DTGVSQNPRHKITKRGQNVTFRCDPISEHNRLYWYRQTLGQGPEFLTYFQNEAQLEKSRLLSDRFSAERPKGSFSTLEIQRTEQGDSAMYLCASSPPTSGGADTQYFGPGTRLTVL.

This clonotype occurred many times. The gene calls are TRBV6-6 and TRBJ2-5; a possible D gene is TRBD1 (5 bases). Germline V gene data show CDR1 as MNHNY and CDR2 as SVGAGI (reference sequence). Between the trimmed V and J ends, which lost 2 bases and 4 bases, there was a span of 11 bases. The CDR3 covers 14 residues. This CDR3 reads CASSYARVGETQYF. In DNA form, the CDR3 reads TGTGCCAGCAGTTACGCCAGGGTAGGAGAGACCCAGTACTTC.

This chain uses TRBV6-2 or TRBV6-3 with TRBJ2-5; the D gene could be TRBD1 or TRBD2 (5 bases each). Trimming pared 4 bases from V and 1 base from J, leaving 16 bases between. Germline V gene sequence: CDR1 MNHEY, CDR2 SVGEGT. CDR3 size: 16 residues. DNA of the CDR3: TGTGCCAGCAGTTCGGGTTGGGACCCAAGCCAAGAGACCCAGTACTTC. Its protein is CASSSGWDPSQETQYF.

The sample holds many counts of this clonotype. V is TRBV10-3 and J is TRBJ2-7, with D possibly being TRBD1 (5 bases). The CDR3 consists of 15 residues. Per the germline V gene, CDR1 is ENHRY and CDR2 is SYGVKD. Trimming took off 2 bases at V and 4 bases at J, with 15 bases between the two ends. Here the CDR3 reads CAISEQLMDTYEQYF. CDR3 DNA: TGTGCCATCAGTGAGCAATTGATGGACACTTACGAGCAGTACTTC.

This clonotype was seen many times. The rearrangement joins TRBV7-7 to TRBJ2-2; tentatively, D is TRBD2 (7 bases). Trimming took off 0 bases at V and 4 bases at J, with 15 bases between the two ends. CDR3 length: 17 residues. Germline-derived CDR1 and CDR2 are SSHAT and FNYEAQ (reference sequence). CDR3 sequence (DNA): TGTGCCAGCAGCTTAGCCCCCGGGGGGCAGAGCACCGGGGAGCTGTTTTTT. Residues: CASSLAPGGQSTGELFF.

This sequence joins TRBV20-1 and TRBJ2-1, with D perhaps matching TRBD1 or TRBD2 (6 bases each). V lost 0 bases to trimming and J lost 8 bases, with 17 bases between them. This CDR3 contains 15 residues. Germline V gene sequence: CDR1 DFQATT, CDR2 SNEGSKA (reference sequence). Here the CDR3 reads CSARDYRGREYEQFF. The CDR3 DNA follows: TGCAGTGCTAGAGATTACCGGGGGCGGGAATATGAGCAGTTCTTC.

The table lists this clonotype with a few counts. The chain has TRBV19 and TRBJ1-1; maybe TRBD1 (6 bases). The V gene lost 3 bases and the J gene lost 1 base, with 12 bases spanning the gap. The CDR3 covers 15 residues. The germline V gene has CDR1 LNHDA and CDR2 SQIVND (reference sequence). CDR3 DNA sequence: TGTGCCAGTAGTATCACTCCGGGACAGAACACTGAAGCTTTCTTT. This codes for CASSITPGQNTEAFF.

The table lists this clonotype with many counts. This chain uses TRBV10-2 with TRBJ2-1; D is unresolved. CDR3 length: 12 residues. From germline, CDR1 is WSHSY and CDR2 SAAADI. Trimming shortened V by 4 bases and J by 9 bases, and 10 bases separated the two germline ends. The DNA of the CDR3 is TGCGCCAGCAGTGCTGGTTATGTTGAGCAGTTCTTC. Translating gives CASSAGYVEQFF.

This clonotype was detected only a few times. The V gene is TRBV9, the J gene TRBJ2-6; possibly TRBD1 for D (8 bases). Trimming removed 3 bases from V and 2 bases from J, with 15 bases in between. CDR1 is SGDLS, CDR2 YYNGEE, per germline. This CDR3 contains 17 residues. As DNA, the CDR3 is TGTGCCAGCAGCGGATACAGGGGGAGGGCTGGGGCCAACGTCCTGACTTTC. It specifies CASSGYRGRAGANVLTF.

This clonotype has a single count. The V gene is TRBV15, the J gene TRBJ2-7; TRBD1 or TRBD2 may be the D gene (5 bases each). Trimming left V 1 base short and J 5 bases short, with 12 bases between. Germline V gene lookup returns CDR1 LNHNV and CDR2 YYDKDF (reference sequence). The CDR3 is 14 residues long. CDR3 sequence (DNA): TGTGCCACCAGCAGAGGAAGGGACGGCAACGAGCAGTACGTC. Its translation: CATSRGRDGNEQYV.

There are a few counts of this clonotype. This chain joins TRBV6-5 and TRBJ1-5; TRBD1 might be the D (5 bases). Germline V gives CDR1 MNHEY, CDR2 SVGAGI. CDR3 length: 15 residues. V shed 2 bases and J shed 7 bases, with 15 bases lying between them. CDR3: CASSYGTGLGQPQHF. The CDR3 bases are TGTGCCAGCAGTTACGGTACGGGACTGGGGCAGCCCCAGCATTTT.

This chain's CDR3 is CSVDLIGVTEAFF. The CDR3 region has the DNA TGCAGCGTTGACCTTATTGGTGTTACTGAAGCTTTCTTT. The chain carries TRBV29-1 and TRBJ1-1; no clear D. Between the trimmed V and J ends, which lost 3 bases and 5 bases, there was a span of 13 bases. CDR3 length: 13 residues. Germline CDR1 SQVTM, CDR2 ANQGSEA.

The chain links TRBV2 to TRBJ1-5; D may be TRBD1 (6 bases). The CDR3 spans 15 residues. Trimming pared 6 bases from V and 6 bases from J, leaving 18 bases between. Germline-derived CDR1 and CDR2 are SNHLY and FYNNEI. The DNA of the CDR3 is TGTGCCAGCAGGATGGGGCAGGGGTTGGGTCAGCCCCAGCATTTT. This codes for CASRMGQGLGQPQHF. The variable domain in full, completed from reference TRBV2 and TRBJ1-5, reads EPEVTQTPSHQVTQMGQEVILRCVPISNHLYFYWYRQILGQKVEFLVSFYNNEISEKSEIFDDQFSVERPDGSNFTLKIRSTKLEDSAMYFCASRMGQGLGQPQHFGDGTRLSIL.